This T cell receptor beta chain was sequenced in a study of T cell changes during pregnancy in multiple sclerosis. The J segment lost 7 bases and the V segment lost 0 bases, leaving 5 bases of the junction unmatched. The CDR3 is 15 residues long. Germline V gene sequence: CDR1 SGHRS, CDR2 YFSETQ. Assay used: immunoSEQ multiplex PCR; TCRdb lists only in-frame clones, some missing. Of tens of thousands of clones detected, 91% appear once; the ten largest clones hold 6.1%. The V call is TRBV5-1, the J call TRBJ1-5, with 9 bases that match TRBD1. The sequence came from a female donor with multiple sclerosis, enrolled in a pregnancy study. Source: CD8+ T cells from peripheral blood mononuclear cells, taken in the second trimester of pregnancy. CDR3 sequence (DNA): TGCGCCAGCAGCTTGGGGACAGGGGCGGAACAGCCCCAGCATTTT. It is translated as CASSLGTGAEQPQHF. Variable domain in full (rest from reference TRBV5-1 and TRBJ1-5): KAGVTQTPRYLIKTRGQQVTLSCSPISGHRSVSWYQQTPGQGLQFLFEYFSETQRNKGNFPGRFSGRQFSNSRSEMNVSTLELGDSALYLCASSLGTGAEQPQHFGDGTRLSIL.